This T cell receptor beta chain was observed in a study of blood T cell repertoires in COVID-19. Germline V lookup: CDR1 SGHVS, CDR2 FQNEAQ. There are 16 residues in the CDR3. Germline trimming cut 1 base from V and 4 bases from J; bases unmatched to any gene: 6. TCRdb's table, derived via immunoSEQ multiplex PCR, lists solely in-frame clones and lacks some. Found here are 45,000 to 60,000 clones, around 84% of them singletons; the top ten hold about an eighth. The chain carries TRBV7-8 and TRBJ1-5, with 8 bases lining up with TRBD1. This sequence originates from an elderly woman with acute or convalescent COVID-19. Sequencing input: peripheral blood. CDR3 DNA: TGTGCCAGCAGCTTAGGCCGGGACAGGCCTAATCAGCCCCAGCATTTT. Translated: CASSLGRDRPNQPQHF. Full variable domain (outside the CDR3, taken from reference TRBV7-8 and TRBJ1-5): GAGVSQSPRYKVAKRGQDVALRCDPISGHVSLFWYQQALGQGPEFLTYFQNEAQLDKSGLPSDRFFAERPEGSVSTLKIQRTQQEDSAVYLCASSLGRDRPNQPQHFGDGTRLSIL.